This T cell receptor beta chain was obtained from a study of blood T cell repertoires in COVID-19. Study overall: Collection of acute and convalescent COVID-19 samples took place in the United States, Italy and Spain.

Assay: immunoSEQ multiplex PCR; the TCRdb copy retains only in-frame clones and omits some. The sample records 50,000 to 75,000 clones, more than 75% being singletons. Germline assignment: CDR1 KGHDR and CDR2 SFDVKD. Trimming removed 4 bases at V and 0 bases at J, with 10 bases between. The CDR3 covers 15 residues. This clonotype was sampled from a man older than 75 in a cohort sampled during active COVID-19. The chain recombines TRBV24-1 with TRBJ2-3; TRBD1 might be the D (5 bases). The source material was peripheral blood. The CDR3, as DNA: TGTGCCACCAGTGACCCGACAGTTAGCACAGATACGCAGTATTTT. Residues: CATSDPTVSTDTQYF.